Shown below are 15 T cell receptor beta chains from a single sample sequenced in a study of OX40 agonist ivuxolimab in advanced cancers. The data were produced by immunoSEQ multiplex PCR, yet TCRdb's version contains in-frame clones alone and is incomplete. The table includes more than 80,000 clones, 90% detected once. The starting material was CD4+ or CD8+ T cells sorted from blood, obtained in a trial of the OX40 agonist ivuxolimab. The source is an adult with an advanced solid tumor such as melanoma, head and neck, liver or kidney cancer.

This chain joins TRBV5-1 and TRBJ2-5; the D call may be TRBD1 or TRBD2 (5 bases each). Trimming took off 5 bases at V and 5 bases at J, with 13 bases between the two ends. This CDR3 comprises 13 residues. Germline V gene lookup returns CDR1 SGHRS and CDR2 YFSETQ. CDR3 residues: CASREGTVETQYF. Written as DNA, the CDR3 is TGCGCCAGCAGGGAAGGGACGGTGGAGACCCAGTACTTC.

The V gene is TRBV5-1, the J gene TRBJ2-5; 15 nucleotides align to TRBD2. Germline V gene sequence: CDR1 SGHRS, CDR2 YFSETQ. V was pared by 4 bases and J by 5 bases, with 6 bases of the junction left unmatched. The CDR3 extends over 16 amino acids. The CDR3 region is CASSAGLAGGMETQYF. DNA for the CDR3: TGCGCCAGCAGCGCCGGACTAGCGGGGGGGATGGAGACCCAGTACTTC.

The chain links TRBV25-1 to TRBJ1-2; D is uncertain. The length of the CDR3 is 13 residues. Trimming removed 5 bases from V and 4 bases from J, with 11 bases in between. Germline V gene lookup returns CDR1 MGHDK and CDR2 SYGVNS. CDR3 DNA: TGTGCCAGCAGTCAGCCCTCGTCCTATGGCTACACCTTC. As protein: CASSQPSSYGYTF.

The CDR3 coding sequence is TGTGCCAGCAGCCCATACGGGGCCAACGTCCTGACTTTC. Translation: CASSPYGANVLTF. The chain recombines TRBV7-2 with TRBJ2-6; no clear D. The CDR3 sequence is 13 residues long. Trimming cost V 5 bases and J 4 bases, with 6 bases left between them. CDR1 SGHTA and CDR2 FQGNSA come from the germline V gene. The full variable domain, in which reference TRBV7-2 and TRBJ2-6 provide the parts outside the CDR3, is GAGVSQSPSNKVTEKGKDVELRCDPISGHTALYWYRQSLGQGLEFLIYFQGNSAPDKSGLPSDRFSAERTGGSVSTLTIQRTQQEDSAVYLCASSPYGANVLTFGAGSRLTVL.

CDR3 nucleotide sequence: TGTGCCAGCAGTTCCGGGCACACTGAAGCTTTCTTT. It specifies CASSSGHTEAFF. The chain has TRBV28 and TRBJ1-1; no clear D. V was pared by 4 bases and J by 3 bases, with 6 bases between. This CDR3 has 12 amino acids. Germline V gene lookup returns CDR1 MDHEN and CDR2 SYDVKM.

The chain employs TRBV19 and TRBJ2-6; TRBD1 is a possible D gene (5 bases). Germline V gives CDR1 LNHDA, CDR2 SQIVND (reference sequence). The CDR3 runs 15 residues. V was pared by 6 bases and J by 2 bases, with 11 bases between. CDR3 DNA sequence: TGTGCCAGTAGGCAGGGTGGTACTGGGGCCAACGTCCTGACTTTC. Translating it yields CASRQGGTGANVLTF.

CDR3 bases: TGCGCCAGCAGCCCAGCGAGGAATGAGCAGTTCTTC. It codes for CASSPARNEQFF. The chain joins TRBV5-1 to TRBJ2-1; D gene ambiguous. V was pared by 4 bases and J by 7 bases, with 9 bases between. The germline CDR1 and CDR2 sequences are SGHRS and YFSETQ. The CDR3 consists of 12 residues.

This sequence joins TRBV19 and TRBJ1-2; possibly TRBD1 for D (6 bases). CDR3 length: 13 amino acids. CDR1 is LNHDA, CDR2 SQIVND, per germline (reference sequence). V lost 5 bases and J lost 8, with 15 bases in between. The CDR3 region is CASSFKGGNGYTF. The CDR3, as DNA: TGTGCCAGTAGTTTCAAGGGGGGCAACGGCTACACCTTC.

The chain uses TRBV7-9 and TRBJ1-4; D is ambiguous. V shed 1 base and J shed 8 bases, with 14 bases lying between them. The germline V gene encodes CDR1 SEHNR and CDR2 FQNEAQ (reference sequence). The CDR3 has 15 residues. The CDR3 reads CASSLEGLRMEKLFF. DNA of the CDR3: TGTGCCAGCAGCTTAGAGGGCTTGAGGATGGAAAAACTGTTTTTT.

The chain combines TRBV6-5 with TRBJ1-3, with D possibly being TRBD1 (6 bases). V was cut by 7 bases and J by 1 base, with 11 bases left in between. The germline CDR1 and CDR2 sequences are MNHEY and SVGAGI. The CDR3 loop spans 14 amino acids. CDR3 DNA: TGTGCCAGCAAAACAGGGTTTTCTGGAAACACCATATATTTT. Protein sequence: CASKTGFSGNTIYF.

The chain is built from TRBV5-4 and TRBJ1-1, with D unresolved. This CDR3 has 13 amino acids. CDR1 is SGHNT, CDR2 YYREEE, per germline (reference sequence). V lost 1 base to trimming and J lost 1 base, with 5 bases between them. The chain's CDR3 is CASSLQENTEAFF. The CDR3 bases are TGTGCCAGCAGCTTGCAAGAGAACACTGAAGCTTTCTTT.

The chain joins TRBV5-1 to TRBJ1-5, with D possibly being TRBD1 (6 bases). The CDR3 runs to 14 residues. Trimming shortened V by 0 bases and J by 5 bases, and 9 bases separated the two germline ends. CDR1 and CDR2 from the germline V gene are SGHRS and YFSETQ. The CDR3 here is CASSLGQADQPQHF. The CDR3 DNA reads TGCGCCAGCAGCTTGGGACAGGCAGATCAGCCCCAGCATTTT.

The chain is built from TRBV28 and TRBJ2-7, with D possibly matching TRBD1 (6 bases). Trimming cost V 7 bases and J 10 bases, with 14 bases left between them. The CDR3 is 11 residues long. Germline V lookup: CDR1 MDHEN, CDR2 SYDVKM. Here the CDR3 reads CASNQRGKQYF. In nucleotides, the CDR3 is TGTGCCAGCAATCAAAGGGGGAAACAGTACTTC.

The V gene is TRBV18, the J gene TRBJ2-5; D ambiguous. CDR1 and CDR2 from the germline V gene are KGHSH and LQKENI. The CDR3 is 12 amino acids. V gave up 2 bases and J gave up 5 bases, with 6 bases separating them. The CDR3 spells CASSPGLETQYF. In nucleotides, the CDR3 is TGTGCCAGCTCACCAGGGTTGGAGACCCAGTACTTC.

This chain joins TRBV28 and TRBJ2-3; TRBD2 might be the D (6 bases). Germline-derived CDR1 and CDR2 are MDHEN and SYDVKM. The length of the CDR3 is 15 residues. V was trimmed by 2 bases and J by 1 base, leaving 10 bases between them. CDR3 sequence: CASSLRGTGTDTQYF. CDR3 bases: TGTGCCAGCAGTTTACGGGGGACTGGCACAGATACGCAGTATTTT.